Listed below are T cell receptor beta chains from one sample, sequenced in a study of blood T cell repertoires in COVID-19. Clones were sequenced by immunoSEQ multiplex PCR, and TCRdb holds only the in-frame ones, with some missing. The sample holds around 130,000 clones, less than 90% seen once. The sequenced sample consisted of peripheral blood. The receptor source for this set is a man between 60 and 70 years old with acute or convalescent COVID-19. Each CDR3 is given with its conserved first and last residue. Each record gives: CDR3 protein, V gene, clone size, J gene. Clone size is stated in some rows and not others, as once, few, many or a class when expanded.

CASSSYRDQPQHF | TRBV2 | - | TRBJ1-5
CASSYSETGDTQYF | TRBV6-5 | - | TRBJ2-3
CASSYRGSNYGYTF | TRBV6-2/TRBV6-3 | - | TRBJ1-2
CASRPGLAEYNEQFF | TRBV27 | - | TRBJ2-1
CASSLSSSYNEQFF | TRBV7-9 | - | TRBJ2-1
CASRRDRGIDTQYF | TRBV5-1 | once | TRBJ2-3
CASSHGTSGSYEQFF | TRBV7-2 | - | TRBJ2-1
CAWRRSGSWGKNIQYF | TRBV30 | - | TRBJ2-4
CASLPEGGLTPGELFF | TRBV12-5 | - | TRBJ2-2
CVRSLVIGLAGPTYEQYF | TRBV7-5 | - | TRBJ2-7
CAWKPGGPNTGELFF | TRBV30 | once | TRBJ2-2
CAWSVQQTANYGYTF | TRBV30 | few | TRBJ1-2
CASRPVGANGEKLFF | TRBV6-6 | - | TRBJ1-4
CASSLAGGIDGYTF | TRBV27 | - | TRBJ1-2
CASSFQGGGQETQYF | TRBV27 | - | TRBJ2-5
CASSHGQTPEAFF | TRBV12-3/TRBV12-4 | few | TRBJ1-1
CASSFRDNEQFF | TRBV5-1 | - | TRBJ2-1
CASSPNRVGAKNIQYF | TRBV18 | - | TRBJ2-4
CASSRQGHTEAFF | TRBV12-3/TRBV12-4 | once | TRBJ1-1
CASSSPGLTLHEQYF | TRBV5-4 | - | TRBJ2-7
CAWSPSYNEQFF | TRBV30 | - | TRBJ2-1
CSVERQMNTEAFF | TRBV29-1 | once | TRBJ1-1
CASSLGLAGGRDYEQYF | TRBV5-1 | - | TRBJ2-7
CASSQSPSGGSGEQYF | TRBV14 | - | TRBJ2-7
CAISQQYNEQFF | TRBV10-3 | - | TRBJ2-1
CASSQGVQEFYEQYF | TRBV3-1/TRBV3-2 | few | TRBJ2-7
CASSPGLSTDTQYF | TRBV3-1/TRBV3-2 | - | TRBJ2-3
CASSLPQSYEQYF | TRBV7-9 | - | TRBJ2-7
CASSLSRGPNEKLFF | TRBV7-3 | - | TRBJ1-4
CSASGAGRGRGDEQFF | TRBV20-1 | - | TRBJ2-1
CASSKVIQGYNEQFF | TRBV21-1 | - | TRBJ2-1
CASSQSAGGLGGYTF | TRBV14 | few | TRBJ1-2
CASRQGAYGNTIYF | TRBV5-8 | - | TRBJ1-3
CASSLTGGNEQFF | TRBV19 | - | TRBJ2-1
CASSQPLAGGFPDTQYF | TRBV3-1/TRBV3-2 | - | TRBJ2-3
CASSPGQGEGEAFF | TRBV19 | - | TRBJ1-1
CASSLDLRTTDRGYGYTF | TRBV5-1 | - | TRBJ1-2
CASSLAQGRETQYF | TRBV7-9 | few | TRBJ2-5
CASSVNLNEQFF | TRBV9 | - | TRBJ2-1
CASSFLGTGIGELFF | TRBV7-2 | - | TRBJ2-2
CASGQAYGYTF | TRBV3-1/TRBV3-2 | - | TRBJ1-2
CASSLPESGRTVMDTQYF | TRBV5-1 | once | TRBJ2-3
CSVAGSRTTDTQYF | TRBV29-1 | once | TRBJ2-3
CATSKRGTGELFF | TRBV10-1 | few | TRBJ2-2